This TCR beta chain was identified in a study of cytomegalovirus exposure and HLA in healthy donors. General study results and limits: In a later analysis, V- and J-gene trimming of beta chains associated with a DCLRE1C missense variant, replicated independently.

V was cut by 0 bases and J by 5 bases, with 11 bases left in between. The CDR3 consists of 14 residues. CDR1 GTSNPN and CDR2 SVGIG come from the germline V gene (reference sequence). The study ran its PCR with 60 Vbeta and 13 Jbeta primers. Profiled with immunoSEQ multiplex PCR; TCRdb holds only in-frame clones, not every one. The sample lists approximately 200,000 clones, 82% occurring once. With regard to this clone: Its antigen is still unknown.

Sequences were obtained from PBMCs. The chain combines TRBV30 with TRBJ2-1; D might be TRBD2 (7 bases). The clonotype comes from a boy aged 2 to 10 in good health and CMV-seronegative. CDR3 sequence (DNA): TGTGCCTGGAGTGTGGGGGGGCTCAACAATGAGCAGTTCTTC. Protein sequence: CAWSVGGLNNEQFF.